The 29 T cell receptor beta chains in this list originate from one sample, sequenced in a study of control samples from healthy donors and cancer patients. Only in-frame clones appear in the TCRdb table, and some are missing; sequencing was by immunoSEQ multiplex PCR. In the table there are approximately 100,000 clones, just under 95% of which are singletons. The specimen sequenced was blood. Receptors originate from a human donor in good health. The donor label of this sample is uncertain.

J is TRBJ2-3 and V is TRBV3-1 (or the pseudogene TRBV3-2); TRBD2 aligns across 7 bases. Trimming removed 0 bases from V and 2 bases from J; junction bases left unmatched: 11. The germline gives CDR1 LGHDT, CDR2 YNNKEL (reference sequence). This CDR3 is built from 18 residues. The CDR3 nucleotides are TGTGCCAGCAGCCAAGAGGGGACTACCTCCCGCAACACAGATACGCAGTATTTT. Its protein is CASSQEGTTSRNTDTQYF.

The chain couples TRBV7-2 to TRBJ2-7, with unresolved D. The V end lost 3 bases, the J end lost 8 bases, and 11 bases lay between the germline ends. This CDR3 region has 12 residues. CDR1 and CDR2 (germline): SGHTA, FQGNSA. This CDR3 is CASSFIGSKQYF. The CDR3 coding sequence is TGTGCCAGCAGCTTCATTGGAAGCAAGCAGTACTTC.

This clone was seen just once. The chain has TRBV11-2 and TRBJ1-2; the D is unclear. From germline, CDR1 is SGHAT and CDR2 FQNNGV. V gave up 5 bases and J gave up 8 bases, with 12 bases separating them. There are 12 residues in the CDR3. The CDR3 coding sequence is TGTGCCAGCAGCCTCCCTCCGGAAGGCTACACCTTC. It yields the protein CASSLPPEGYTF. Drawing the rest from reference TRBV11-2 and TRBJ1-2, the complete variable domain is EAGVAQSPRYKIIEKRQSVAFWCNPISGHATLYWYQQILGQGPKLLIQFQNNGVVDDSQLPKDRFSAERLKGVDSTLKIQPAKLEDSAVYLCASSLPPEGYTFGSGTRLTVV.

The V call is TRBV11-1, the J call TRBJ1-1, with D unclear. Germline V gene sequence: CDR1 SGHAT, CDR2 FQDESV (reference sequence). V lost 0 bases, J lost 6 bases, and 11 bases lay in between. This CDR3 contains 14 residues. CDR3 coding DNA: TGTGCCAGCAGCTTAGCGGGCCGCGAGGCTGAAGCTTTCTTT. Translated, it gives CASSLAGREAEAFF.

The rearrangement uses TRBV28 and TRBJ2-7, with D unclear. V dropped 6 bases and J dropped 6 bases, with 18 bases sitting between them. The CDR3 extends over 14 amino acids. The germline V gene has CDR1 MDHEN and CDR2 SYDVKM. The CDR3 coding sequence is TGTGCCAGCAGCCCCGATCGGGCCCCCCGCGAGCAGTACTTC. It yields the protein CASSPDRAPREQYF.

V gene TRBV19 combines with J gene TRBJ2-3; no clear D gene. V was clipped by 3 bases and J by 1 base, with 2 bases between them. Germline assignment: CDR1 LNHDA and CDR2 SQIVND (reference sequence). The CDR3 is 12 amino acids. The CDR3 region has the DNA TGTGCCAGTAGTATCGGCACAGATACGCAGTATTTT. Protein product: CASSIGTDTQYF.

V and J are TRBV4-2 and TRBJ2-2; 10 nucleotides match TRBD1. V lost 5 bases, J lost 6 bases, and 0 bases stayed unmatched. The CDR3 loop spans 13 amino acids. Germline values: CDR1 LGHNA, CDR2 YNFKEQ. The CDR3 is CASSGQGAGELFF. CDR3 in DNA: TGTGCCAGCAGCGGACAGGGGGCCGGGGAGCTGTTTTTT.

The genes are TRBV21-1 and TRBJ1-6; TRBD1 reflects the table's D call only, with no check against the DNA. TRBV21-1 is annotated as a pseudogene. CDR3 length: 16 amino acids. CDR3 in DNA: TGTGCCAGCAGCAAAAGGGACAGGGGGCTTAATTCACCCCTCCACTTT. This sequence encodes CASSKRDRGLNSPLHF.

The gene calls are TRBV5-6 and TRBJ2-7, with D possibly TRBD1 on 6 matching bases. The V end was cut by 4 bases, the J end by 3 bases, with 11 bases between. The CDR3 has 13 amino acids. CDR1 and CDR2 (germline): SGHDT, YYEEEE. CDR3 sequence (DNA): TGTGCCAGCAGCGACAGGAATTACTACGAGCAGTACGTC. It yields the protein CASSDRNYYEQYV.

This clone was counted between two and nine times. At one end the junction does not follow the germline gene, possibly because of a read error. The chain has TRBV7-9 and TRBJ1-5, with a weak D call TRBD1 (5 bases). Germline V gene data show CDR1 as SEHNR and CDR2 as FQNEAQ (reference sequence). There are 13 residues in the CDR3. The CDR3 sequence: CATERDRNQPQHF. Here the CDR3 DNA reads TGTGCCACCGAGCGGGACCGCAACCAGCCCCAGCATTTT.

J is TRBJ1-2 and V is TRBV4-1, with a possible D match to TRBD1 (5 bases). This CDR3 contains 13 residues. CDR1 MGHRA and CDR2 YSYEKL come from the germline V gene. Trimming stripped 2 bases from V and 5 bases from J, with 9 bases between. CDR3 nucleotide sequence: TGCGCCAGCAGCCAACGGGACGTATATGGCTACACCTTC. Its protein product is CASSQRDVYGYTF.

The rearrangement links TRBV25-1 to TRBJ1-2; D perhaps matches TRBD1 (5 bases). Trimming removed 3 bases at V and 8 bases at J, with 16 bases between. Germline V gene data show CDR1 as MGHDK and CDR2 as SYGVNS. There are 14 residues in the CDR3. The DNA of the CDR3 is TGTGCCAGCAGTGATCCCCAGGGTTCGAGGGGCTACACCTTC. Translated: CASSDPQGSRGYTF.

This sequence joins TRBV15 and TRBJ1-5; D gene unclear. This CDR3 has 15 residues. V was clipped by 3 bases and J by 3 bases, with 12 bases between them. The germline gives CDR1 LNHNV, CDR2 YYDKDF (reference sequence). The CDR3 protein is CATSRDGRNNQPQHF. Here the CDR3 DNA reads TGTGCCACCAGCAGGGACGGACGAAACAATCAGCCCCAGCATTTT. Drawing the rest from reference TRBV15 and TRBJ1-5, the complete variable domain is DAMVIQNPRYQVTQFGKPVTLSCSQTLNHNVMYWYQQKSSQAPKLLFHYYDKDFNNEADTPDNFQSRRPNTSFCFLDIRSPGLGDTAMYLCATSRDGRNNQPQHFGDGTRLSIL.

This chain connects TRBV14 to TRBJ1-2; D may be TRBD1 (5 bases). The ends were cut back, 4 bases at V and 7 bases at J, with 19 bases in the middle. The CDR3 runs 15 residues. In germline, CDR1 is SGHDN, CDR2 FVKESK. This CDR3 is CASSRISGRRGGYTF. The CDR3 DNA follows: TGTGCCAGCAGCCGTATATCAGGGCGCCGGGGTGGCTACACCTTC.

V is TRBV6-5 and J is TRBJ1-5, with 9 bases matching TRBD1. The V and J ends lost 2 bases and 1 base, in that order; junction bases with no gene match: 3. CDR1 MNHEY and CDR2 SVGAGI come from the germline V gene. CDR3 length: 16 amino acids. CDR3 sequence: CASSYGGTGSNQPQHF. The CDR3 coding sequence is TGTGCCAGCAGTTACGGTGGGACAGGGAGCAATCAGCCCCAGCATTTT.

The chain has TRBV4-1 and TRBJ1-6; D unresolved. This CDR3 spans 16 amino acids. V dropped 1 base and J dropped 8 bases, with 15 bases sitting between them. The V gene's germline CDR1 is MGHRA and CDR2 YSYEKL. CDR3 nucleotide sequence: TGCGCCAGCAGCCAAGGTCAGCAACTATTAGATTCACCCCTCCACTTT. Its translation: CASSQGQQLLDSPLHF.

This rearrangement joins TRBV7-6 to TRBJ1-3; D remains unclear. V was trimmed by 5 bases and J by 0 bases, leaving 11 bases between them. CDR1 SGHVS and CDR2 FNYEAQ come from the germline V gene. This CDR3 spans 15 amino acids. Written as DNA, the CDR3 is TGTGCCAGCAGCGCCTCCCTCTTCTCTGGAAACACCATATATTTT. Translating gives CASSASLFSGNTIYF.

The rearrangement links TRBV11-3 to TRBJ2-2; D gene ambiguous. CDR1 and CDR2 (germline): SGHNT, YENEEA. The CDR3 consists of 13 residues. V was cut by 4 bases and J by 8 bases, with 11 bases left in between. The chain's CDR3 is CASSSFSQGELFF. In nucleotides, the CDR3 is TGTGCCAGCAGCTCGTTCTCTCAAGGGGAGCTGTTTTTT.

The chain joins TRBV9 to TRBJ2-6, with D maybe TRBD1 (6 bases). The CDR3 runs to 17 residues. The germline V and J ends were trimmed by 4 bases and 0 bases, with 14 bases remaining between them. The germline V gene encodes CDR1 SGDLS and CDR2 YYNGEE. CDR3 bases: TGTGCCAGCAGCCCCCGGACAGCTTACTCTGGGGCCAACGTCCTGACTTTC. Its protein product is CASSPRTAYSGANVLTF.

As regards this clone: Additional DNA sequences in this sample encode the identical CDR3. V and J are TRBV20-1 and TRBJ1-2; 7 bases map to TRBD1. CDR1 is DFQATT, CDR2 SNEGSKA, per germline (reference sequence). CDR3 length: 11 residues. V lost 5 bases, J lost 4 bases, and 1 base stayed unmatched. In DNA form, the CDR3 reads TGCAGTGCTGGGGACAGCTATGGCTACACCTTC. Its translation is CSAGDSYGYTF.

A single count supports this clone. The chain joins TRBV6-6 to TRBJ1-2; D gene ambiguous. V gave up 7 bases and J gave up 4 bases, with 22 bases separating them. In germline, CDR1 is MNHNY, CDR2 SVGAGI (reference sequence). This CDR3 has 16 amino acids. For the CDR3, the DNA is TGTGCCAGCACCGTCCAACCGGGTCTTTCGTCCTATGGCTACACCTTC. Its translation: CASTVQPGLSSYGYTF.

This chain uses TRBV6-6 with TRBJ1-4; TRBD1 aligns across 10 bases. Germline CDR1 MNHNY, CDR2 SVGAGI (reference sequence). The CDR3 loop spans 15 amino acids. Unmatched junction bases numbered 2, after V lost 2 bases and J lost 5 bases. The CDR3 DNA is TGTGCCAGCAGTTACGCGGGACAGGGGAATGAAAAACTGTTTTTT. Translation: CASSYAGQGNEKLFF.

This chain connects TRBV30 to TRBJ2-7; D gene uncertain. CDR3 length: 11 amino acids. Germline V gives CDR1 GTSNPN, CDR2 SVGIG (reference sequence). Trimming shortened V by 1 base and J by 1 base, and 2 bases separated the two germline ends. Written as DNA, the CDR3 is TGTGCCTGGAGTGCATCCTACGAGCAGTACTTC. Its protein product is CAWSASYEQYF. Filled out from reference TRBV30 and TRBJ2-7, the complete variable domain reads SQTIHQWPATLVQPVGSPLSLECTVEGTSNPNLYWYRQAAGRGLQLLFYSVGIGQISSEVPQNLSASRPQDRQFILSSKKLLLSDSGFYLCAWSASYEQYFGPGTRLTVT.

The count of this clone is one. The J gene is TRBJ2-1, the V gene TRBV5-5; 10 nucleotides match TRBD2. The CDR3 is made up of 16 amino acids. Germline assignment: CDR1 SGHKS and CDR2 YYEKEE (reference sequence). J gave up 9 bases and V 4 bases, and 13 bases lay outside the gene matches. The CDR3 sequence is CASSPPPLAGVGEQFF. CDR3 DNA: TGTGCCAGCAGCCCCCCCCCGCTAGCGGGGGTTGGTGAGCAGTTCTTC.

The chain joins TRBV3-1 (or the pseudogene TRBV3-2) to TRBJ1-5; D is unclear. This CDR3 contains 15 residues. The V gene's germline CDR1 is LGHDT and CDR2 YNNKEL (reference sequence). Deletions cut 0 bases from V and 3 bases from J, with 9 bases between. The CDR3: CASSQDGVANQPQHF. CDR3 nucleotide sequence: TGTGCCAGCAGCCAAGACGGGGTGGCCAATCAGCCCCAGCATTTT.

The chain couples TRBV3-1 (or the pseudogene TRBV3-2) to TRBJ2-2; 7 positions match TRBD1. This CDR3 has 14 amino acids. Germline CDR1 reads LGHDT; CDR2 reads YNNKEL (reference sequence). The V and J ends lost 6 bases and 1 base, in that order; junction bases with no gene match: 2. The CDR3 spells CASSDRENTGELFF. The CDR3 region has the DNA TGTGCCAGCAGTGACAGGGAGAACACCGGGGAGCTGTTTTTT.

V is TRBV30 and J is TRBJ1-1; D gene ambiguous. CDR3 length: 11 residues. From germline, CDR1 is GTSNPN and CDR2 SVGIG (reference sequence). Trimming took 7 bases from V and 3 from J, leaving 9 bases between them. The CDR3 nucleotides are TGTGCCTTACAACGGCACACTGAAGCTTTCTTT. This codes for CALQRHTEAFF.

In its sample, this clone was seen once. CDR3 loop: CASSLTGSVGENQPQHF. CDR3 DNA: TGTGCCAGCAGTTTAACCGGCTCAGTGGGGGAGAATCAGCCCCAGCATTTT. V gene TRBV28 combines with J gene TRBJ1-5; tentatively, D is TRBD1 (5 bases). Germline CDR1 and CDR2: MDHEN and SYDVKM. With 2 bases removed from V and 4 bases from J, the gap between germline ends came to 18 bases. The CDR3 sequence is 17 residues long.

This chain connects TRBV2 to TRBJ1-2; weak D call: TRBD1 (5 bases). CDR1 is SNHLY and CDR2 is FYNNEI in the germline V gene. The V gene lost 7 bases and the J gene lost 2 bases, with 20 bases spanning the gap. This CDR3 has 16 residues. In nucleotides, the CDR3 is TGTGCCAGCATTTCCCCAACGTACAGGCTGAACTATGGCTACACCTTC. It yields the protein CASISPTYRLNYGYTF.